This T cell receptor beta chain stems from a study of blood T cell repertoires in COVID-19. Study-level background: Acute and convalescent COVID-19 samples came from the United States, Italy and Spain. The analysed material was cDNA or gDNA that came from T cells, B-cell-depleted T cells, or PBMCs.

Authors' data handling: Reference gene primers were amplified, and this amplification served to estimate nucleated cell counts. The protocol was immunoSEQ multiplex PCR, while the TCRdb copy is restricted to in-frame clones and leaves out a portion. V, J and clone size derive from that table, while D and trimming were established from the DNA sequence. The table records around 220,000 clones, 85% to 90% of them present only once. Germline CDR1 reads KGHSH; CDR2 reads LQKENI. This CDR3 region has 19 residues. J was trimmed by 0 bases and V by 6 bases; bases with no gene match: 14. This clonotype was obtained from a man younger than 35 with active or convalescent COVID-19. The chain links TRBV18 to TRBJ1-3; TRBD1 agrees at 10 bases. The sequencing input was peripheral blood. CDR3 sequence (DNA): TGTGCCAGCTCGCGACAGGGGGCGGCGATCCTTGACTCTGGAAACACCATATATTTT. Translated, it gives CASSRQGAAILDSGNTIYF.